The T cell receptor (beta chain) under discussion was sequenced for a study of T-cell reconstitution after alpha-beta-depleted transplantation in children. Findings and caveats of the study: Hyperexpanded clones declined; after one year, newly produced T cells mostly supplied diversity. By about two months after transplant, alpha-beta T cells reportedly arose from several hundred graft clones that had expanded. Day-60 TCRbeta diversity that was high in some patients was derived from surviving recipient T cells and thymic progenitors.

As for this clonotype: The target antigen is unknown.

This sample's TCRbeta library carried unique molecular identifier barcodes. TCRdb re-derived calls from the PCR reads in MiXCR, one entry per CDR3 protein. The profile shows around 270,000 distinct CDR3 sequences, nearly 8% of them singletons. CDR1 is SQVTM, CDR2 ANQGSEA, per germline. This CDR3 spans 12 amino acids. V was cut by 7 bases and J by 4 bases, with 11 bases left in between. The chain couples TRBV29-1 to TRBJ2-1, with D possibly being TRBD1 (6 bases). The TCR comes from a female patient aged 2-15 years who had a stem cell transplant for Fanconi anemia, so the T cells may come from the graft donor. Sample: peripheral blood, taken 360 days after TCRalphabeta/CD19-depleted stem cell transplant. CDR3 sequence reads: CSAIQGYNEQFF. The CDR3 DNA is TGCAGCGCCATACAGGGTTACAATGAGCAGTTCTTC.